These 30 T cell receptor beta chains came from one sample sequenced in a study of persistence of HIV-infected CD4 T cells. Nonspecific anti-CD3/anti-CD28 bead stimulation represents the broad CD4+ T cell repertoire. CD4+ T cells upregulating both CD40 ligand and CD69 were sorted as responding cells. The libraries were made with immunoSEQ version 4 in survey mode. The assay was immunoSEQ multiplex PCR, and TCRdb's table has in-frame clones only and misses some. The sample records around 45,000 clones, roughly 90% being singletons. These TCRs are of unknown antigen specificity. Specimen: CD4+ T cells sorted from PBMCs after roughly 18-hour stimulation, collected from a patient who received antiretroviral therapy. The receptors come from an adult man with HIV who was CMV-seropositive.

The rearrangement uses TRBV5-4 and TRBJ2-1; 9 bases agree with TRBD2. The germline V gene has CDR1 SGHNT and CDR2 YYREEE (reference sequence). J gave up 3 bases and V 4 bases, and 5 bases lay outside the gene matches. The CDR3 is 15 residues long. CDR3 nucleotide sequence: TGTGCCAGCAGCCGAGCGGGGGGACTCTACAATGAGCAGTTCTTC. Translated: CASSRAGGLYNEQFF.

This rearrangement joins TRBV19 to TRBJ1-1; a weak D match, TRBD1 (6 bases). The CDR3 extends over 17 amino acids. The germline gives CDR1 LNHDA, CDR2 SQIVND (reference sequence). Trimming removed 3 bases at V and 3 bases at J, with 20 bases between. The CDR3 DNA sequence: TGTGCCAGTAGTATTCAGGTGGGAACAGGGAGATACACTGAAGCTTTCTTT. It encodes CASSIQVGTGRYTEAFF.

This chain's CDR3 is CAISESTGVSQWDEQFF. In DNA form, the CDR3 reads TGTGCCATCAGTGAGTCGACAGGGGTTTCACAGTGGGATGAGCAGTTCTTC. The V and J genes are TRBV10-3 and TRBJ2-1, with 8 nucleotides matching TRBD1. The germline gives CDR1 ENHRY, CDR2 SYGVKD. CDR3 length: 17 residues. Germline trimming cut 0 bases from V and 8 bases from J; bases unmatched to any gene: 12.

This chain links TRBV4-2 with TRBJ1-2; 7 nucleotides line up with TRBD1. With V trimmed by 0 bases and J by 6 bases, 4 bases remained unmatched. CDR1 LGHNA and CDR2 YNFKEQ come from the germline V gene. The CDR3 contains 14 residues. As DNA, the CDR3 is TGTGCCAGCAGCCAAGACCCTACAGGGGATGGCTACACCTTC. Amino acids: CASSQDPTGDGYTF.

CDR3 sequence reads: CASSLVVRYGYTF. In DNA form, the CDR3 reads TGTGCCAGCAGCCTAGTCGTTCGCTATGGCTACACCTTC. The chain is built from TRBV5-5 and TRBJ1-2; D not certain. Germline CDR1 reads SGHKS; CDR2 reads YYEKEE (reference sequence). V shed 4 bases and J shed 4 bases, with 11 bases lying between them. CDR3 size: 13 residues.

V and J are TRBV5-1 and TRBJ2-7; the D gene is possibly TRBD1 (6 bases). V gave up 4 bases and J gave up 0 bases, with 11 bases separating them. Germline lookup yields CDR1 SGHRS and CDR2 YFSETQ. The CDR3 runs 14 residues. DNA for the CDR3: TGCGCCAGCAGCCCTACAGGGATCTCCTACGAGCAGTACTTC. Protein sequence: CASSPTGISYEQYF.

This clone appeared once. The chain employs TRBV6-5 and TRBJ2-7; TRBD1 agrees at 8 bases. V trimming: 5 bases; J trimming: 2 bases; junction bases outside the gene matches: 8. CDR3 length equals 15 residues. Per germline, CDR1 MNHEY and CDR2 SVGAGI. CDR3 amino acids: CASSTGQGATYEQYF. CDR3 DNA: TGTGCCAGCAGTACCGGGCAGGGGGCGACCTACGAGCAGTACTTC.

This clone showed up just a few times. The chain combines TRBV21-1 with TRBJ1-5. TRBV21-1 represents a pseudogene. This CDR3 spans 15 amino acids. As DNA, the CDR3 is TGTGCCAGACATTTTAGCTCAGGTCGCCATCAGCCCCAGCATTTT. This sequence encodes CARHFSSGRHQPQHF.

The chain joins TRBV27 to TRBJ2-3, with TRBD2 matching 8 bases. Germline V CDR1 and CDR2: MNHEY, SMNVEV (reference sequence). The CDR3 is 16 amino acids. Germline trimming cut 3 bases from V and 4 bases from J; bases unmatched to any gene: 9. The CDR3 nucleotides read TGTGCCAGCAGTTTGGAAGCGGGGGCCCCTCCAGATACGCAGTATTTT. As protein: CASSLEAGAPPDTQYF.

The chain joins TRBV7-6 to TRBJ2-7; the D gene is possibly TRBD2 (7 bases). This CDR3 region has 16 residues. Deletions cut 1 base from V and 3 bases from J, with 16 bases between. Germline CDR1 and CDR2: SGHVS and FNYEAQ. CDR3 residues: CASSLEARGAIYEQYF. In DNA form, the CDR3 reads TGTGCCAGCAGCTTAGAAGCTCGGGGGGCCATCTACGAGCAGTACTTC.

A single count supports this clone. The V call is TRBV2, the J call TRBJ2-7; a weak D match, TRBD1 (5 bases). Germline lookup yields CDR1 SNHLY and CDR2 FYNNEI. This CDR3 has 12 amino acids. V lost 8 bases to trimming and J lost 3 bases, with 11 bases between them. CDR3 bases: TGTGCCAGCGGAAAAAGGGGCTACGAGCAGTACTTC. This encodes CASGKRGYEQYF.

The chain links TRBV5-1 to TRBJ2-5, with a tentative D call TRBD1 (6 bases). Germline V gives CDR1 SGHRS, CDR2 YFSETQ. V was trimmed by 7 bases and J by 1 base, leaving 17 bases between them. The CDR3 contains 15 residues. CDR3 in DNA: TGCGCCAGCTATGTGTGGGGGCAAAGCCAAGAGACCCAGTACTTC. Residues: CASYVWGQSQETQYF.

The CDR3, as DNA: TGTCGCGTCAATCAGCCCCAGCATTTT. It yields the protein CRVNQPQHF. The rearrangement links TRBV30 to TRBJ1-5; the D is unclear. The CDR3 is made up of 9 amino acids. Germline CDR1 and CDR2: GTSNPN and SVGIG (reference sequence). The complete variable domain, with remaining parts taken from reference TRBV30 and TRBJ1-5, reads SQTIHQWPATLVQPVGSPLSLECTVEGTSNPNLYWYRQAAGRGLQLLFYSVGIGQISSEVPQNLSASRPQDRQFILSSKKLLLSDSGFYLCRVNQPQHFGDGTRLSIL.

This clone came up once. The CDR3 bases are TGCGCCAGCAGTGTGGTCGGGGGGCGGGGACCTAATGAAAAACTGTTTTTT. Translated: CASSVVGGRGPNEKLFF. The rearrangement links TRBV5-1 to TRBJ1-4, with D tentatively TRBD1 (6 bases). Trimming removed 5 bases from V and 3 bases from J, with 20 bases in between. Germline loops: CDR1 SGHRS, CDR2 YFSETQ. The CDR3 covers 17 residues.

The chain joins TRBV11-1 to TRBJ2-7, with D perhaps being TRBD1 or TRBD2 (5 bases each). The V gene's germline CDR1 is SGHAT and CDR2 FQDESV (reference sequence). With 2 bases removed from V and 1 base from J, the gap between germline ends came to 12 bases. This CDR3 is 15 amino acids long. The CDR3: CASSLMGVDSYEQYF. Here the CDR3 DNA reads TGTGCCAGCAGCTTAATGGGGGTGGATTCCTACGAGCAGTACTTC.

This chain uses TRBV7-2 with TRBJ1-4; 8 bases align to TRBD1. This CDR3 contains 17 residues. V shed 5 bases, J shed 5 bases, and the junction held 13 bases outside the gene matches. Germline CDR1 is SGHTA and CDR2 is FQGNSA. CDR3 in amino acids: CASSPAGRGRGNEKLFF. CDR3 bases: TGTGCCAGCAGCCCCGCAGGCAGGGGGCGGGGGAATGAAAAACTGTTTTTT.

V usage is TRBV10-2 and J usage is TRBJ1-1, with 8 bases lining up with TRBD1. This CDR3 is 14 amino acids long. Losses at the gene ends were 5 bases for V and 3 bases for J; bases not matched to a gene: 5. CDR1 is WSHSY, CDR2 SAAADI, per germline. DNA for the CDR3: TGCGCCAGCAGTATGACAGGGGACTACACTGAAGCTTTCTTT. This translates into CASSMTGDYTEAFF.

This CDR3 is CASSLLLVDRLNTEAFF. Written as DNA, the CDR3 is TGTGCCAGCAGCCTACTCCTGGTGGACAGATTGAACACTGAAGCTTTCTTT. The J gene is TRBJ1-1, the V gene TRBV7-9; possible D gene TRBD1, 6 bases. CDR3 size: 17 residues. The germline gives CDR1 SEHNR, CDR2 FQNEAQ (reference sequence). Trimming took off 5 bases at V and 0 bases at J, with 19 bases between the two ends.

As DNA, the CDR3 is TGTGCCAGCAGCGCACTAGCGGGGGGGCAGAACACCGGGGAGCTGTTTTTT. Translated, it gives CASSALAGGQNTGELFF. The chain employs TRBV2 and TRBJ2-2, with 13 bases matching TRBD2. The V segment lost 6 bases and the J segment 1 base; nucleotides outside the gene matches: 5. The V gene's germline CDR1 is SNHLY and CDR2 FYNNEI. The length of the CDR3 is 17 residues.

V is TRBV18 and J is TRBJ1-4, with 7 bases lining up with TRBD1. The CDR3 is 15 residues long. Trimming at V came to 5 bases and at J to 4 bases, leaving 7 bases not matched to a gene. The V gene's germline CDR1 is KGHSH and CDR2 LQKENI. CDR3 protein: CASSSMTGSNEKLFF. CDR3 DNA sequence: TGTGCCAGCTCATCCATGACAGGGAGTAATGAAAAACTGTTTTTT.

The chain employs TRBV19 and TRBJ2-3; 9 bases agree with TRBD2. There are 17 residues in the CDR3. The trim removed 6 bases at V and 2 bases at J, leaving 12 bases unmatched. Germline CDR1 and CDR2: LNHDA and SQIVND (reference sequence). The CDR3 nucleotides read TGTGCCAGTAGACTTCTCGGAAGCGGGGGGACCACAGATACGCAGTATTTT. It encodes CASRLLGSGGTTDTQYF.

V gene TRBV2 combines with J gene TRBJ1-2; D uncertain. The CDR3 has 13 residues. Germline CDR1 SNHLY, CDR2 FYNNEI. Trimming shortened V by 6 bases and J by 0 bases, and 8 bases separated the two germline ends. CDR3: CASSQTTNYGYTF. CDR3 DNA sequence: TGTGCCAGCAGCCAAACCACTAACTATGGCTACACCTTC.

The CDR3 nucleotides read TGCGCCAGCAGCTTGGCGGCCGCGAACACCGGGGAGCTGTTTTTT. Its protein is CASSLAAANTGELFF. The chain has TRBV5-1 and TRBJ2-2, with unresolved D. Deletions cut 0 bases from V and 0 bases from J, with 6 bases between. This CDR3 has 15 amino acids. Germline CDR1 reads SGHRS; CDR2 reads YFSETQ.

The chain carries TRBV12-3 or TRBV12-4 and TRBJ2-3; the D gene is possibly TRBD1 (5 bases). V lost 4 bases and J lost 3, with 8 bases in between. The CDR3 has 13 amino acids. CDR3 nucleotides: TGTGCCAGCAGTTGGGGCAGGACAGATACGCAGTATTTT. This gives the protein CASSWGRTDTQYF.

The gene calls are TRBV29-1 and TRBJ2-2, with 8 bases aligning to TRBD2. The germline CDR1 and CDR2 sequences are SQVTM and ANQGSEA. The CDR3 is made up of 15 amino acids. Trimming cost V 7 bases and J 4 bases; bases outside gene matches: 11. CDR3 nucleotides: TGCAGCGCCATCCCCGGGACTAGAGCCACCGGGGAGCTGTTTTTT. Translating gives CSAIPGTRATGELFF.

V gene TRBV5-4 combines with J gene TRBJ2-7; possibly TRBD2 for D (5 bases). This CDR3 is 13 amino acids long. V lost 0 bases and J lost 5, with 9 bases in between. CDR1 and CDR2 from the germline V gene are SGHNT and YYREEE (reference sequence). The CDR3 protein is CASSLVSSNEQYF. The CDR3 DNA reads as TGTGCCAGCAGCTTGGTTTCTAGCAACGAGCAGTACTTC.

The table lists this clone with a count of one. V is TRBV29-1 and J is TRBJ2-7, with no clear D. Trimming pared 7 bases from V and 0 bases from J, leaving 10 bases between. Germline CDR1 is SQVTM and CDR2 is ANQGSEA. There are 12 residues in the CDR3. For the CDR3, the DNA is TGCAGCGCCACTAAAACCTCCTACGAGCAGTACTTC. The encoded protein is CSATKTSYEQYF.

This chain joins TRBV27 and TRBJ1-2; 7 nucleotides line up with TRBD1. With 4 bases clipped from V and 2 bases from J, the junction kept 7 bases outside the gene matches. The CDR3 is 15 amino acids. Germline CDR1 MNHEY, CDR2 SMNVEV (reference sequence). CDR3 sequence: CASSSLDRPNYGYTF. Here the CDR3 DNA reads TGTGCCAGCAGTTCTCTGGACAGGCCCAACTATGGCTACACCTTC.

V gene TRBV6-4 combines with J gene TRBJ2-3, with D perhaps matching TRBD2 (7 bases). Germline CDR1 reads MRHNA; CDR2 reads SNTAGT. There are 14 residues in the CDR3. Trimming stripped 8 bases from V and 5 bases from J, with 17 bases between. The CDR3 DNA reads TGTGCCAGCGGCCTTGGGGGGGGCTTAGATACGCAGTATTTT. It translates to CASGLGGGLDTQYF.

The chain joins TRBV15 to TRBJ2-3, with 8 positions matching TRBD1. Germline V gene data show CDR1 as LNHNV and CDR2 as YYDKDF (reference sequence). CDR3 length equals 16 residues. Trimming at V came to 0 bases and at J to 6 bases, leaving 8 bases not matched to a gene. Here the CDR3 reads CATSRDRTGTMDTQYF. CDR3 bases: TGTGCCACCAGCAGAGACCGGACAGGGACCATGGATACGCAGTATTTT.